This T cell receptor (beta chain) was obtained from a study of identical twins. Points from the study as a whole: Among out-of-frame alpha sequences shared by twins, low generation probability occurred in excess. Its conclusions, products of cross-sectional statistical analysis, did not come from following the same donors. Invariant MAIT and iNKT cells are populations that could partly confound zero-insertion analyses. Model-predicted out-of-frame TCR alpha sharing fell below observed values in monozygotic twins.

Trimming at V came to 2 bases and at J to 0 bases, leaving 6 bases not matched to a gene. From germline, CDR1 is SGHTA and CDR2 FQGNSA. The CDR3 loop spans 18 amino acids. TCRdb recomputed calls from the 5' RACE reads with MiXCR, one row per CDR3 protein. The sample has about 150,000 distinct CDR3 sequences; under 4.5% are singletons. This clonotype appeared many times. The antigen remains undetermined. The chain uses TRBV7-2 and TRBJ2-6, with 8 bases matching TRBD2. This TCR derives from a man aged 18 to 35 in good health. Sequencing used memory T cells sorted from blood. The CDR3 sequence: CASSLTGGELSGANVLTF. As DNA, the CDR3 is TGTGCCAGCAGCTTAACGGGAGGGGAACTCTCTGGGGCCAACGTCCTGACTTTC.